The 20 T cell receptor beta chains given below trace back to one sample, sequenced in a study of metastatic and nonmetastatic thyroid tumors. All patients reached thyroid surgery having received no treatment beforehand. Using MiXCR, TCRdb re-called clones from the PCR reads. The repertoire holds tens of thousands of clones, with about 27% as singletons. Sequenced sample: blood. These receptors were taken from a male donor with papillary thyroid cancer or a benign thyroid nodule (not recorded which). Some clones in this sample may be carry-over from other donors' samples.

The chain couples TRBV6-2 or TRBV6-3 to TRBJ1-6; D is undetermined. V lost 2 bases and J lost 10, with 9 bases in between. CDR3 length: 13 residues. Germline CDR1 reads MNHEY; CDR2 reads SVGEGT. CDR3 DNA sequence: TGTGCCAGCAGTTACGGGTTCGGGTCACCCCTCCACTTT. As protein: CASSYGFGSPLHF.

The rearrangement uses TRBV11-2 and TRBJ1-2; possible D gene TRBD1, 5 bases. V shed 4 bases and J shed 5 bases, with 17 bases lying between them. Germline assignment: CDR1 SGHAT and CDR2 FQNNGV. The CDR3 sequence is 15 residues long. CDR3 in amino acids: CASSYGIGAQYGYTF. CDR3 sequence (DNA): TGTGCCAGCAGCTACGGAATAGGGGCGCAGTATGGCTACACCTTC.

CDR3 sequence reads: CASRPREAAFEAFF. CDR3 sequence (DNA): TGTGCCAGCAGGCCGCGAGAGGCGGCCTTTGAAGCTTTCTTT. The V gene is TRBV28, the J gene TRBJ1-1; D is uncertain. The CDR3 covers 14 residues. The V end lost 6 bases, the J end lost 7 bases, and 18 bases lay between the germline ends. Germline assignment: CDR1 MDHEN and CDR2 SYDVKM.

V usage is TRBV5-1 and J usage is TRBJ2-1; D ambiguous. The CDR3 runs 13 residues. V dropped 5 bases and J dropped 8 bases, with 14 bases sitting between them. Germline assignment: CDR1 SGHRS and CDR2 YFSETQ. The DNA of the CDR3 is TGCGCCAGCAGATCCACTCGTGGCGATGAGCAGTTCTTC. Its protein product is CASRSTRGDEQFF.

The sample holds a few counts of this clone. The chain recombines TRBV27 with TRBJ2-3; possibly TRBD2 for D (6 bases). Trimming removed 7 bases from V and 5 bases from J, with 19 bases in between. Germline V gives CDR1 MNHEY, CDR2 SMNVEV (reference sequence). CDR3 size: 15 residues. The CDR3 DNA reads TGTGCCAGCATTTTTAGGAGGGCCGATAAAGATACGCAGTATTTT. Its protein is CASIFRRADKDTQYF.

The rearrangement uses TRBV2 and TRBJ1-1; 7 bases match TRBD1. The CDR3 spans 15 residues. CDR1 SNHLY and CDR2 FYNNEI come from the germline V gene. Trimming took 6 bases from V and 4 from J; bases not matched to a gene: 11. The DNA of the CDR3 is TGTGCCAGCAGCGCAAACGACAGGGTGGGCACTGAAGCTTTCTTT. Its protein product is CASSANDRVGTEAFF.

There are many counts of this clone. V usage is TRBV5-1 and J usage is TRBJ2-2; D is ambiguous. In germline, CDR1 is SGHRS, CDR2 YFSETQ. V lost 1 base and J lost 8, with 6 bases in between. There are 12 residues in the CDR3. The CDR3 DNA sequence: TGCGCCAGCAGCTTGATTGGGGGGGAGCTGTTTTTT. Translating gives CASSLIGGELFF.

The chain employs TRBV20-1 and TRBJ2-7, with TRBD1 matching 8 bases. The CDR3 runs 16 residues. With V trimmed by 3 bases and J by 1 base, 11 bases remained unmatched. CDR1 and CDR2 (germline): DFQATT, SNEGSKA (reference sequence). The DNA for the CDR3 is TGCAGTGCTAGTCCCACGAACAGGGGGAGTTCCTACGAGCAGTACTTC. It is translated as CSASPTNRGSSYEQYF.

In its sample, this clone was seen a few times. The chain has TRBV2 and TRBJ2-1; 7 positions agree with TRBD2. The trim removed 4 bases at V and 3 bases at J, leaving 3 bases unmatched. The CDR3 length is 14 residues. The germline gives CDR1 SNHLY, CDR2 FYNNEI. The CDR3 sequence: CASSALADYNEQFF. DNA for the CDR3: TGTGCCAGCAGTGCGCTAGCGGACTACAATGAGCAGTTCTTC.

The chain employs TRBV11-2 and TRBJ1-4; 9 nucleotides match TRBD1. The CDR3 contains 15 residues. Germline lookup yields CDR1 SGHAT and CDR2 FQNNGV. The V gene end was trimmed by 1 base and the J gene end by 7 bases; junction bases not matched to a gene: 4. The CDR3 region is CASSLGDRDFEKLFF. CDR3 bases: TGTGCCAGCAGCTTAGGGGACAGGGACTTTGAAAAACTGTTTTTT.

The gene calls are TRBV20-1 and TRBJ1-1; D is possibly TRBD1 (5 bases). This CDR3 spans 12 amino acids. Germline V CDR1 and CDR2: DFQATT, SNEGSKA (reference sequence). The germline V and J ends were trimmed by 5 bases and 4 bases, with 11 bases remaining between them. CDR3 bases: TGCAGTGCTTCCCAGGGTGCCACTGAAGCTTTCTTT. Amino acid sequence: CSASQGATEAFF.

This clone appeared a few times. This chain joins TRBV5-1 and TRBJ2-3; D possibly matches TRBD1 or TRBD2 (6 bases each). Germline V gene lookup returns CDR1 SGHRS and CDR2 YFSETQ. This CDR3 has 13 amino acids. V lost 0 bases, J lost 5 bases, and 7 bases lay in between. The CDR3 is CASSLEGGDTQYF. As DNA, the CDR3 is TGCGCCAGCAGCTTGGAGGGGGGAGATACGCAGTATTTT.

The rearrangement uses TRBV11-1 and TRBJ1-2, with 10 positions matching TRBD1. The germline V gene encodes CDR1 SGHAT and CDR2 FQDESV (reference sequence). The CDR3 is 15 amino acids. V was pared by 2 bases and J by 6 bases, with 6 bases of the junction left unmatched. The CDR3 protein is CASSLFTGTGDGYTF. The CDR3 DNA sequence: TGTGCCAGCAGCTTATTTACCGGGACAGGGGATGGCTACACCTTC.

This chain joins TRBV24-1 and TRBJ2-3, with D tentatively TRBD1 or TRBD2 (5 bases each). V was cut by 0 bases and J by 0 bases, with 6 bases left in between. CDR1 and CDR2 from the germline V gene are KGHDR and SFDVKD. This CDR3 is built from 15 residues. The CDR3, as DNA: TGTGCCACCAGTGATTTGCGGGACAGCACAGATACGCAGTATTTT. This encodes CATSDLRDSTDTQYF.

The rearrangement joins TRBV5-1 to TRBJ2-2; D is unclear. The germline V gene encodes CDR1 SGHRS and CDR2 YFSETQ. CDR3 length equals 16 residues. V was clipped by 3 bases and J by 3 bases, with 15 bases between them. The CDR3 loop reads CASSYRPSGDTGELFF. The CDR3 DNA follows: TGCGCCAGCAGCTACCGCCCTAGTGGGGACACCGGGGAGCTGTTTTTT.

This clone was found a few times. This chain joins TRBV12-3 or TRBV12-4 and TRBJ1-2, with unresolved D. Trimming stripped 1 base from V and 8 bases from J, with 11 bases between. There are 13 residues in the CDR3. The CDR3 DNA follows: TGTGCCAGCAGTTTAGGAGGGTACGGAGGCTACACCTTC. Its translation is CASSLGGYGGYTF.

The chain recombines TRBV28 with TRBJ1-2; D may be TRBD1 (5 bases). Germline-derived CDR1 and CDR2 are MDHEN and SYDVKM. The V end was cut by 5 bases, the J end by 2 bases, with 12 bases between. CDR3 length: 14 residues. Here the CDR3 DNA reads TGTGCCAGCAGTACCGGGACCGCAAACTATGGCTACACCTTC. Encoded protein: CASSTGTANYGYTF.

This chain links TRBV20-1 with TRBJ1-2; D unclear. Trimming took off 4 bases at V and 1 base at J, with 10 bases between the two ends. Germline V lookup: CDR1 DFQATT, CDR2 SNEGSKA (reference sequence). This CDR3 has 13 residues. The CDR3 DNA is TGCAGTGCTACCGAGCTCAATAACTATGGCTACACCTTC. It encodes CSATELNNYGYTF.

The genes are TRBV11-2 and TRBJ2-7; the D is unclear. The CDR3 contains 14 residues. V lost 1 base, J lost 3 bases, and 10 bases lay in between. Germline V lookup: CDR1 SGHAT, CDR2 FQNNGV. CDR3 protein: CASSLGSAGYEQYF. The CDR3 nucleotides are TGTGCCAGCAGCTTAGGGTCAGCTGGCTACGAGCAGTACTTC.

This clone was seen more than once but under ten times. The V and J genes are TRBV28 and TRBJ2-5, with 9 bases lining up with TRBD2. V gave up 5 bases and J gave up 4 bases; unmatched junction bases: 11. Germline CDR1 MDHEN, CDR2 SYDVKM. The CDR3 length is 16 residues. This CDR3 is CASSTLGTSMRETQYF. Here the CDR3 DNA reads TGTGCCAGCAGTACCCTAGGGACTAGCATGAGAGAGACCCAGTACTTC.